This TCR beta chain was documented in a study of blood T cell repertoires in COVID-19. A word on this clone: Other DNA variants within this sample encode the same CDR3.

The data were produced by immunoSEQ multiplex PCR, yet TCRdb's version contains in-frame clones alone and is incomplete. The sample has fewer than 150,000 clones, around nine tenths seen once. The germline gives CDR1 LGHDT, CDR2 YNNKEL (reference sequence). Trimming pared 2 bases from V and 5 bases from J, leaving 9 bases between. CDR3 length: 13 residues. Sequencing was carried out using peripheral blood. The sequence was obtained from a woman aged 40 to 49 with acute or convalescent COVID-19. The chain is built from TRBV3-1 (or the pseudogene TRBV3-2) and TRBJ1-2, with D tentatively TRBD1 (6 bases). The CDR3 is CASSQRQGYGYTF. Here the CDR3 DNA reads TGTGCCAGCAGCCAAAGGCAGGGGTATGGCTACACCTTC.